Shown below are 30 T cell receptor beta chains from a single sample sequenced in a study of Ad26.COV2.S vaccination and SARS-CoV-2 variants. The repertoire was sequenced with immunoSEQ multiplex PCR; TCRdb's copy has only in-frame clones and lacks some. The sample consists of about 350,000 clones, about 89% of them appearing once. Treatment in this sample: 19 received Ad26.COV2.S at low or high dose, single or two shots; 5 received placebo; per-sample allocation not given. At day 63 after the first vaccine or placebo injection, samples were drawn. The source material was peripheral blood, sampled in a trial of Ad26.COV2.S vaccine versus placebo. The receptors were gathered from a person aged 18-65 years who received the Ad26.COV2.S COVID-19 vaccine or a placebo.

The J gene is TRBJ2-2, the V gene TRBV5-8; 8 nucleotides align to TRBD1. With 1 base clipped from V and 1 base from J, the junction kept 6 bases outside the gene matches. This CDR3 contains 17 residues. In germline, CDR1 is SGHTS, CDR2 YDEGEE. The CDR3 DNA is TGTGCCAGCAGCTTGTACGGGACAGGACTGAACACCGGGGAGCTGTTTTTT. As protein: CASSLYGTGLNTGELFF.

The CDR3 protein is CASRFDRSSYEQYF. CDR3 bases: TGCGCCAGCAGATTTGACAGGAGCTCCTACGAGCAGTACTTC. The chain carries TRBV5-1 and TRBJ2-7; a weak D match, TRBD1 (6 bases). The CDR3 spans 14 residues. V dropped 5 bases and J dropped 0 bases, with 12 bases sitting between them. The germline V gene encodes CDR1 SGHRS and CDR2 YFSETQ.

J is TRBJ1-2 and V is TRBV2; 9 bases are shared with TRBD1. The V gene end was trimmed by 6 bases and the J gene end by 7 bases; junction bases not matched to a gene: 6. This CDR3 spans 13 amino acids. Germline CDR1 is SNHLY and CDR2 is FYNNEI. DNA of the CDR3: TGTGCCAGCAGCGGGGGGACAGGGTTTGGCTACACCTTC. It encodes CASSGGTGFGYTF.

J is TRBJ2-1 and V is TRBV15, with 7 nucleotides matching TRBD2. After removal of 0 bases from V and 4 bases from J, the junction contained 3 bases not matched to a gene. The CDR3 sequence is 15 residues long. The germline gives CDR1 LNHNV, CDR2 YYDKDF (reference sequence). The CDR3 coding sequence is TGTGCCACCAGCAGAGAGGGAGGGACGTACAATGAGCAGTTCTTC. Its protein is CATSREGGTYNEQFF.

For the CDR3, the DNA is TGTGCCAGCATTAAAACACGGAACACTGAAGCTTTCTTT. Amino acids: CASIKTRNTEAFF. V gene TRBV6-6 combines with J gene TRBJ1-1; D not certain. Germline V lookup: CDR1 MNHNY, CDR2 SVGAGI (reference sequence). This CDR3 comprises 13 residues. The V end lost 7 bases, the J end lost 1 base, and 10 bases lay between the germline ends.

The chain carries TRBV13 and TRBJ1-6; tentative D call: TRBD1 (6 bases). Germline-derived CDR1 and CDR2 are PRHDT and FYEKMQ (reference sequence). Trimming left V 5 bases short and J 6 bases short, with 14 bases between. The length of the CDR3 is 15 residues. This CDR3 reads CASSAQGRGNSPLHF. CDR3 coding DNA: TGTGCCAGCAGCGCACAGGGAAGAGGTAATTCACCCCTCCACTTT.

This clone rates as medium-sized (0.01 to 0.1%). The chain couples TRBV14 to TRBJ2-7; D unresolved. V was shortened by 5 bases and J by 3 bases, with 5 bases between the two germline ends. The CDR3 is made up of 11 amino acids. The V gene's germline CDR1 is SGHDN and CDR2 FVKESK. The CDR3 is CASSADYEQYF. The CDR3 DNA reads TGTGCCAGCAGCGCTGACTACGAGCAGTACTTC.

The CDR3 spells CASSSQGATGELFF. In DNA, the CDR3 is TGTGCCAGCAGTTCACAGGGGGCAACCGGGGAGCTGTTTTTT. The rearrangement uses TRBV25-1 and TRBJ2-2, with 9 bases fitting TRBD1. The trim removed 5 bases at V and 5 bases at J, leaving 3 bases unmatched. From germline, CDR1 is MGHDK and CDR2 SYGVNS. This CDR3 spans 14 amino acids. Full variable domain (outside the CDR3, taken from reference TRBV25-1 and TRBJ2-2): EADIYQTPRYLVIGTGKKITLECSQTMGHDKMYWYQQDPGMELHLIHYSYGVNSTEKGDLSSESTVSRIRTEHFPLTLESARPSHTSQYLCASSSQGATGELFFGEGSRLTVL.

The CDR3, as DNA: TGTGCCAGCAGCGTAGGCGGGGGCGCCCAGGGCTACACCTTC. Translated: CASSVGGGAQGYTF. The genes are TRBV9 and TRBJ1-2; D is possibly TRBD1 (6 bases). CDR1 and CDR2 (germline): SGDLS, YYNGEE. Trimming pared 0 bases from V and 8 bases from J, leaving 14 bases between. The CDR3 has 14 residues.

The chain has TRBV18 and TRBJ1-3; D uncertain. The V end lost 3 bases, the J end lost 0 bases, and 12 bases lay between the germline ends. The CDR3 is 16 residues long. Germline V gene sequence: CDR1 KGHSH, CDR2 LQKENI. The chain's CDR3 is CASSPDHGNSGNTIYF. The DNA of the CDR3 is TGTGCCAGCTCACCTGATCACGGAAACTCTGGAAACACCATATATTTT.

J is TRBJ2-5 and V is TRBV18; 7 bases align to TRBD2. Per the germline V gene, CDR1 is KGHSH and CDR2 is LQKENI. The CDR3 has 16 residues. Trimming cost V 5 bases and J 2 bases; bases outside gene matches: 11. CDR3 bases: TGTGCCAGCTCAGGAAGGGGACTAACTAAGCAAGAGACCCAGTACTTC. This translates into CASSGRGLTKQETQYF.

This chain links TRBV12-3 or TRBV12-4 with TRBJ2-3; D uncertain. CDR3 length equals 13 residues. V shed 6 bases and J shed 5 bases, with 12 bases lying between them. The chain's CDR3 is CASSPEGRDTQYF. The CDR3 coding sequence is TGTGCCAGCAGCCCCGAAGGTAGAGATACGCAGTATTTT.

The V call is TRBV15, the J call TRBJ2-7; the D gene is possibly TRBD2 (6 bases). Deletions cut 5 bases from V and 9 bases from J, with 20 bases between. Germline V gene sequence: CDR1 LNHNV, CDR2 YYDKDF (reference sequence). The CDR3 loop spans 14 amino acids. For the CDR3, the DNA is TGTGCCACCAGCCGGGACCGGGGCCGGCGGGGGCAGTACTTC. Its protein product is CATSRDRGRRGQYF. Supplemented by reference TRBV15 and TRBJ2-7, the full variable domain reads DAMVIQNPRYQVTQFGKPVTLSCSQTLNHNVMYWYQQKSSQAPKLLFHYYDKDFNNEADTPDNFQSRRPNTSFCFLDIRSPGLGDTAMYLCATSRDRGRRGQYFGPGTRLTVT.

V is TRBV7-2 and J is TRBJ2-3, with TRBD2 as a possible D gene (6 bases). The CDR3 covers 17 residues. CDR1 and CDR2 (germline): SGHTA, FQGNSA. Trimming left V 5 bases short and J 0 bases short, with 18 bases between. CDR3 in DNA: TGTGCCAGCAGCGCAACGCCCCCGGGACTTAGCACAGATACGCAGTATTTT. Its protein product is CASSATPPGLSTDTQYF.

The chain is built from TRBV7-8 and TRBJ2-2, with D uncertain. In germline, CDR1 is SGHVS, CDR2 FQNEAQ. V lost 0 bases and J lost 1, with 9 bases in between. The CDR3 has 16 residues. CDR3 sequence reads: CASSLAVWENTGELFF. CDR3 nucleotides: TGTGCCAGCAGCTTAGCGGTCTGGGAGAACACCGGGGAGCTGTTTTTT.

This chain links TRBV18 with TRBJ2-7; the match to TRBD2 covers 8 bases. Germline assignment: CDR1 KGHSH and CDR2 LQKENI. Germline trimming cut 3 bases from V and 5 bases from J; bases unmatched to any gene: 15. The CDR3 covers 17 residues. CDR3 in amino acids: CASSPLGGSGSNNEQYF. The CDR3 bases are TGTGCCAGCTCACCCCTAGGAGGGAGCGGGAGTAACAACGAGCAGTACTTC.

The gene calls are TRBV28 and TRBJ1-2; D might be TRBD1 (5 bases). CDR3 length: 15 amino acids. Trimming removed 2 bases at V and 5 bases at J, with 15 bases between. Looked up from germline, CDR1 is MDHEN and CDR2 is SYDVKM. The CDR3 nucleotides are TGTGCCAGCAGTTTAATGGGCCTACAGGAGTATGGCTACACCTTC. Translation: CASSLMGLQEYGYTF.

The genes are TRBV30 and TRBJ1-6; D might be TRBD1 (5 bases). CDR1 and CDR2 from the germline V gene are GTSNPN and SVGIG (reference sequence). The CDR3 covers 13 residues. Trimming left V 3 bases short and J 7 bases short, with 10 bases between. The chain's CDR3 is CAWRGPPNSPLHF. The CDR3, as DNA: TGTGCCTGGAGGGGACCCCCAAATTCACCCCTCCACTTT.

CDR3 protein: CASSYSATPGGSYEQYF. CDR3 sequence (DNA): TGTGCCAGCAGTTACTCGGCGACACCAGGGGGATCATACGAGCAGTACTTC. The rearrangement joins TRBV6-2 or TRBV6-3 to TRBJ2-7, with 7 positions matching TRBD1. The CDR3 has 17 residues. V shed 0 bases, J shed 4 bases, and the junction held 12 bases outside the gene matches. Germline assignment: CDR1 MNHEY and CDR2 SVGEGT.

The rearrangement links TRBV30 to TRBJ1-5; D not resolved. Germline V gene data show CDR1 as GTSNPN and CDR2 as SVGIG (reference sequence). Trimming pared 0 bases from V and 1 base from J, leaving 16 bases between. The CDR3 length is 17 residues. The chain's CDR3 is CAWSVGSVSPSNQPQHF. CDR3 coding DNA: TGTGCCTGGAGTGTCGGATCGGTCAGTCCAAGCAATCAGCCCCAGCATTTT.

This chain connects TRBV5-1 to TRBJ1-2; 9 nucleotides line up with TRBD1. This CDR3 is 15 amino acids long. Germline CDR1 SGHRS, CDR2 YFSETQ. Trimming cost V 4 bases and J 1 base; bases outside gene matches: 5. For the CDR3, the DNA is TGCGCCAGCAGCCCCTGGACAGGGGATAACTATGGCTACACCTTC. As protein: CASSPWTGDNYGYTF.

The chain recombines TRBV4-3 with TRBJ1-4, with 8 bases that match TRBD1. In germline, CDR1 is LGHNA, CDR2 YSLEER. The CDR3 has 15 residues. Germline trimming cut 3 bases from V and 8 bases from J; bases unmatched to any gene: 8. DNA of the CDR3: TGCGCCAGCAGCCATGGACAGGGCGAGATGGAAAAACTGTTTTTT. It is translated as CASSHGQGEMEKLFF.

As regards this clone: The identical CDR3 is also encoded by other nucleotide sequences in the sample. The chain combines TRBV5-6 with TRBJ1-1, with D unclear. Trimming cost V 0 bases and J 5 bases, with 5 bases left between them. Germline CDR1 and CDR2: SGHDT and YYEEEE. The CDR3 spans 12 residues. The CDR3 nucleotides read TGTGCCAGCAGCTTGGACAGAACTGAAGCTTTCTTT. Translating it yields CASSLDRTEAFF.

V is TRBV11-2 and J is TRBJ1-5; no reliable D call. V lost 1 base to trimming and J lost 7 bases, with 5 bases between them. The length of the CDR3 is 12 residues. CDR1 SGHAT and CDR2 FQNNGV come from the germline V gene. CDR3 coding DNA: TGTGCCAGCAGCTTAGTAAACCAGCCCCAGCATTTT. Its translation is CASSLVNQPQHF.

This sequence joins TRBV29-1 and TRBJ2-2; D is possibly TRBD1 (6 bases). The germline V gene has CDR1 SQVTM and CDR2 ANQGSEA. CDR3 length: 16 residues. V was trimmed by 2 bases and J by 0 bases, leaving 13 bases between them. The CDR3 DNA is TGCAGCGTTGAACTGCGTGGGGACACGAACACCGGGGAGCTGTTTTTT. Translation: CSVELRGDTNTGELFF.

This sequence joins TRBV27 and TRBJ1-6; the match to TRBD1 covers 10 bases. Germline-derived CDR1 and CDR2 are MNHEY and SMNVEV (reference sequence). V trimming: 6 bases; J trimming: 7 bases; junction bases outside the gene matches: 6. The length of the CDR3 is 15 residues. This chain's CDR3 is CASRLGTGVNSPLHF. In nucleotides, the CDR3 is TGTGCCAGCAGGCTAGGGACAGGGGTAAATTCACCCCTCCACTTT.

The V gene is TRBV29-1, the J gene TRBJ2-1, with TRBD2 matching 7 bases. Germline CDR1 is SQVTM and CDR2 is ANQGSEA. The CDR3 consists of 13 residues. V dropped 3 bases and J dropped 6; count of bases not matched to a gene: 5. CDR3 bases: TGCAGCGTTGAGGGAGCGGGACTCAATGAGCAGTTCTTC. Translating it yields CSVEGAGLNEQFF.

Details on this clone: The sample has other DNA sequences that encode this CDR3 too. The rearrangement joins TRBV4-1 to TRBJ1-4; 9 bases fit TRBD1. Germline CDR1 is MGHRA and CDR2 is YSYEKL. The junction had 2 bases not matched to a gene; V was cut back by 1 base and J by 8 bases. This CDR3 has 14 amino acids. CDR3 sequence reads: CASSQGQGDEKLFF. CDR3 bases: TGCGCCAGCAGCCAAGGACAGGGGGACGAAAAACTGTTTTTT.

The rearrangement uses TRBV5-1 and TRBJ2-7; D gene unclear. From germline, CDR1 is SGHRS and CDR2 YFSETQ. V lost 7 bases to trimming and J lost 0 bases, with 8 bases between them. The CDR3 runs 12 residues. This chain's CDR3 is CASGLSSYEQYF. As DNA, the CDR3 is TGCGCCAGCGGCCTAAGCTCCTACGAGCAGTACTTC.

The V gene is TRBV13, the J gene TRBJ1-6; tentatively, D is TRBD1 (6 bases). CDR1 and CDR2 (germline): PRHDT, FYEKMQ (reference sequence). The CDR3 extends over 14 amino acids. Trimming stripped 4 bases from V and 7 bases from J, with 11 bases between. The CDR3 DNA sequence: TGTGCCAGCAGCTACAGGGTTACGAATTCACCCCTCCACTTT. This codes for CASSYRVTNSPLHF.